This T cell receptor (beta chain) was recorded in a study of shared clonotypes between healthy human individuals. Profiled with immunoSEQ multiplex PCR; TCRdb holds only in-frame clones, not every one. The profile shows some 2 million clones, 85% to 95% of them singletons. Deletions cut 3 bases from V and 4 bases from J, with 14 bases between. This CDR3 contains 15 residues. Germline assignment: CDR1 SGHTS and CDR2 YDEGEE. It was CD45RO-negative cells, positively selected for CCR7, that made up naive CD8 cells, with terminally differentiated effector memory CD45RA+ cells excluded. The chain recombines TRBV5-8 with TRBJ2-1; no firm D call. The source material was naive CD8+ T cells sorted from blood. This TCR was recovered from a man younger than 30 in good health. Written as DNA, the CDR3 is TGTGCCAGCAGCTCCAAAAAGGTCTCTTACAATGAGCAGTTCTTC. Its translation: CASSSKKVSYNEQFF.